Each of the 29 T cell receptor beta chains below was sequenced from the same sample in a study of T cell responses to AZD1222 COVID-19 vaccine. The repertoire was sequenced with immunoSEQ multiplex PCR; TCRdb's copy has only in-frame clones and lacks some. The sample holds around 96,000 clones, about 88% seen once. The sequenced sample was peripheral blood, obtained on day 0 of AZD1222 vaccination. All receptors come from an adult in good health.

The CDR3 DNA reads as TGTGCCAGCAGCTTGGGACCCGGCTATGAGCAGTTCTTC. This translates into CASSLGPGYEQFF. V gene TRBV7-8 combines with J gene TRBJ2-1; D assignment may be TRBD1 or TRBD2 (5 bases each). Per germline, CDR1 SGHVS and CDR2 FQNEAQ. V lost 3 bases and J lost 8, with 11 bases in between. The CDR3 extends over 13 amino acids.

The genes are TRBV10-2 and TRBJ2-1; perhaps D is TRBD1 or TRBD2 (6 bases each). In germline, CDR1 is WSHSY, CDR2 SAAADI. Trimming stripped 0 bases from V and 5 bases from J, with 17 bases between. The CDR3 totals 17 residues. CDR3 bases: TGCGCCAGCAGTGAGTCGGGGGGCGGACCCAAGGACAATGAGCAGTTCTTC. Translated: CASSESGGGPKDNEQFF.

The genes are TRBV5-1 and TRBJ2-5; D remains unclear. CDR1 is SGHRS and CDR2 is YFSETQ in the germline V gene. Trimming removed 0 bases at V and 2 bases at J, with 8 bases between. There are 14 residues in the CDR3. In DNA, the CDR3 is TGCGCCAGCAGCTTGGTGGCAGCACAAGAGACCCAGTACTTC. Translating it yields CASSLVAAQETQYF. Drawing the rest from reference TRBV5-1 and TRBJ2-5, the complete variable domain is KAGVTQTPRYLIKTRGQQVTLSCSPISGHRSVSWYQQTPGQGLQFLFEYFSETQRNKGNFPGRFSGRQFSNSRSEMNVSTLELGDSALYLCASSLVAAQETQYFGPGTRLLVL.

The gene calls are TRBV19 and TRBJ1-2; D possibly corresponds to TRBD1 (6 bases). This CDR3 has 13 residues. Germline V gene sequence: CDR1 LNHDA, CDR2 SQIVND (reference sequence). Trimming shortened V by 6 bases and J by 2 bases, and 10 bases separated the two germline ends. The CDR3 DNA reads as TGTGCCAGTAGAGCTGGACAGAACTATGGCTACACCTTC. It yields the protein CASRAGQNYGYTF.

The table lists this clone with a count of one. J is TRBJ2-7 and V is TRBV29-1; perhaps TRBD2 as D (5 bases). Germline V gene data show CDR1 as SQVTM and CDR2 as ANQGSEA. V shed 0 bases and J shed 4 bases, with 10 bases lying between them. The CDR3 consists of 13 residues. The CDR3 sequence: CSVEEPLAYEQYF. CDR3 nucleotides: TGCAGCGTTGAAGAACCCCTAGCATACGAGCAGTACTTC.

The rearrangement uses TRBV21-1 and TRBJ1-1. TRBV21-1 is a recognized pseudogene. There are 14 residues in the CDR3. CDR3 sequence (DNA): TGTGCCAGTAGCCCGAGGGACGGGGTCACTGAAGCTTTCTTT. Translating gives CASSPRDGVTEAFF.

CDR3 in amino acids: CASSPRGSDGYTF. The CDR3, as DNA: TGTGCCAGTAGCCCACGAGGATCCGATGGCTACACCTTC. The chain carries TRBV19 and TRBJ1-2, with unresolved D. The germline gives CDR1 LNHDA, CDR2 SQIVND (reference sequence). The V end lost 6 bases, the J end lost 6 bases, and 14 bases lay between the germline ends. The CDR3 consists of 13 residues.

The CDR3 is CAFRAGTTLQPQHF. CDR3 sequence (DNA): TGCGCCTTCAGGGCAGGGACGACGTTACAGCCCCAGCATTTT. This chain joins TRBV10-1 and TRBJ1-5; TRBD1 is a possible D gene (5 bases). V was trimmed by 11 bases and J by 7 bases, leaving 21 bases between them. The germline gives CDR1 WNHNN, CDR2 SYGVQD (reference sequence). This CDR3 contains 14 residues.

The chain couples TRBV5-6 to TRBJ2-3; 10 bases agree with TRBD1. Germline lookup yields CDR1 SGHDT and CDR2 YYEEEE. This CDR3 region has 16 residues. Trimming at V came to 2 bases and at J to 3 bases, leaving 6 bases not matched to a gene. CDR3 nucleotide sequence: TGTGCCAGCAGCTTTCGGTGGGACAGGGGTACAGATACGCAGTATTTT. Translated, it gives CASSFRWDRGTDTQYF.

The J gene is TRBJ2-7, the V gene TRBV12-3 or TRBV12-4, with a weak D call TRBD2 (5 bases). The CDR3 is 12 residues long. V lost 5 bases to trimming and J lost 7 bases, with 12 bases between them. CDR3 loop: CASSLPPGEQYF. CDR3 bases: TGTGCCAGCAGTCTACCGCCGGGGGAGCAGTACTTC.

The V and J genes are TRBV5-5 and TRBJ2-7; D is uncertain. The CDR3 consists of 15 residues. Trimming removed 1 base at V and 0 bases at J, with 11 bases between. Germline-derived CDR1 and CDR2 are SGHKS and YYEKEE (reference sequence). This CDR3 is CASSLKRRSSYEQYF. CDR3 nucleotides: TGTGCCAGCAGCTTGAAGAGAAGGAGCTCCTACGAGCAGTACTTC.

The chain employs TRBV9 and TRBJ2-1; 9 bases fit TRBD1. Germline V gene data show CDR1 as SGDLS and CDR2 as YYNGEE. V was clipped by 3 bases and J by 7 bases; unmatched bases: 8. This CDR3 contains 15 residues. CDR3 bases: TGTGCCAGCAGCGCTCTTGGACAGGGGTGGAATGAGCAGTTCTTC. Its translation: CASSALGQGWNEQFF.

The chain employs TRBV11-2 and TRBJ1-3, with TRBD1 matching over 7 bases. From germline, CDR1 is SGHAT and CDR2 FQNNGV. CDR3 size: 14 residues. After removal of 5 bases from V and 4 bases from J, the junction contained 5 bases not matched to a gene. The CDR3 bases are TGTGCCAGCAGCCTCTACAGGGGCGGAAACACCATATATTTT. The encoded protein is CASSLYRGGNTIYF. The complete variable domain, with remaining parts taken from reference TRBV11-2 and TRBJ1-3, reads EAGVAQSPRYKIIEKRQSVAFWCNPISGHATLYWYQQILGQGPKLLIQFQNNGVVDDSQLPKDRFSAERLKGVDSTLKIQPAKLEDSAVYLCASSLYRGGNTIYFGEGSWLTVV.

This sequence joins TRBV19 and TRBJ1-3; TRBD1 might be the D (5 bases). Germline values: CDR1 LNHDA, CDR2 SQIVND (reference sequence). The V and J ends lost 6 bases and 4 bases respectively, with 10 bases between them. CDR3 length equals 13 residues. The CDR3 region has the DNA TGTGCCAGTAGACAGGAATACGGAAACACCATATATTTT. Its protein is CASRQEYGNTIYF.

The J gene is TRBJ2-7, the V gene TRBV15; no reliable D call. Germline loops: CDR1 LNHNV, CDR2 YYDKDF (reference sequence). V dropped 0 bases and J dropped 3 bases, with 9 bases sitting between them. This CDR3 comprises 14 residues. CDR3 in amino acids: CATSRDIISYEQYF. CDR3 nucleotides: TGTGCCACCAGCAGAGACATAATTAGCTACGAGCAGTACTTC.

The chain employs TRBV6-4 and TRBJ2-3; the D gene is possibly TRBD2 (5 bases). This CDR3 contains 13 residues. The germline V and J ends were trimmed by 4 bases and 0 bases, with 5 bases remaining between them. Per germline, CDR1 MRHNA and CDR2 SNTAGT. CDR3 in DNA: TGTGCCAGCAGTGGAGGGAGCACAGATACGCAGTATTTT. This sequence encodes CASSGGSTDTQYF.

The genes are TRBV3-1 (or the pseudogene TRBV3-2) and TRBJ1-2; D possibly corresponds to TRBD1 (6 bases). Germline CDR1 and CDR2: LGHDT and YNNKEL (reference sequence). The CDR3 extends over 14 amino acids. V dropped 5 bases and J dropped 4 bases, with 14 bases sitting between them. The CDR3 DNA reads TGTGCCAGCAGCAGACAGGTTCAGGGCTATGGCTACACCTTC. As protein: CASSRQVQGYGYTF.

The chain employs TRBV18 and TRBJ2-3, with 7 positions matching TRBD2. CDR1 is KGHSH and CDR2 is LQKENI in the germline V gene. This CDR3 contains 14 residues. With 7 bases clipped from V and 2 bases from J, the junction kept 6 bases outside the gene matches. The CDR3 DNA reads as TGTGCCAGCTACCCGGGACTAAACACAGATACGCAGTATTTT. Protein sequence: CASYPGLNTDTQYF.

This rearrangement joins TRBV29-1 to TRBJ2-7; perhaps D is TRBD1 or TRBD2 (5 bases each). This CDR3 spans 14 amino acids. V lost 7 bases, J lost 2 bases, and 18 bases lay in between. In germline, CDR1 is SQVTM, CDR2 ANQGSEA. CDR3 amino acids: CSASPGTVAYEQYF. CDR3 sequence (DNA): TGCAGCGCGAGTCCCGGGACGGTAGCCTACGAGCAGTACTTC.

This chain joins TRBV28 and TRBJ1-1; D gene ambiguous. Germline CDR1 is MDHEN and CDR2 is SYDVKM. Deletions cut 3 bases from V and 7 bases from J, with 6 bases between. The CDR3 length is 11 residues. CDR3 bases: TGTGCCAGCAGTTTGGAGGATGAAGCTTTCTTT. It translates to CASSLEDEAFF.

This chain links TRBV27 with TRBJ2-7; D not certain. Germline V gene sequence: CDR1 MNHEY, CDR2 SMNVEV (reference sequence). The CDR3 loop spans 12 amino acids. Trimming removed 3 bases from V and 7 bases from J, with 10 bases in between. CDR3 coding DNA: TGTGCCAGCAGTTTTCTAACTGGGGAGCAGTACTTC. Amino acid sequence: CASSFLTGEQYF.

This rearrangement joins TRBV18 to TRBJ2-6, with a tentative D call TRBD1 (7 bases). The germline CDR1 and CDR2 sequences are KGHSH and LQKENI. Trimming took 6 bases from V and 0 from J, leaving 12 bases between them. The CDR3 is 16 amino acids. The CDR3 bases are TGTGCCAGCTCGGGCGGGACAGCCTCTGGGGCCAACGTCCTGACTTTC. Translated, it gives CASSGGTASGANVLTF.

This rearrangement joins TRBV25-1 to TRBJ1-2, with 7 bases lining up with TRBD1. Germline CDR1 is MGHDK and CDR2 is SYGVNS. The CDR3 contains 17 residues. V dropped 3 bases and J dropped 5; count of bases not matched to a gene: 15. CDR3 nucleotide sequence: TGTGCCAGCAGTGACCCGCGGGACAGCCGTGGGGGATATGGCTACACCTTC. Protein product: CASSDPRDSRGGYGYTF.

The chain recombines TRBV12-5 with TRBJ2-1; 12 bases agree with TRBD2. This CDR3 is 14 amino acids long. From germline, CDR1 is LGHNT and CDR2 FRNRAP. The V and J ends lost 5 bases and 7 bases, in that order; junction bases with no gene match: 3. CDR3 nucleotides: TGTGCTAGTGGTCAAGGGACTAGCGGGAATGAGCAGTTCTTC. This encodes CASGQGTSGNEQFF.

The chain joins TRBV29-1 to TRBJ2-3; TRBD1 might be the D (5 bases). Germline lookup yields CDR1 SQVTM and CDR2 ANQGSEA. This CDR3 has 13 residues. V lost 4 bases, J lost 2 bases, and 10 bases lay in between. The DNA for the CDR3 is TGCAGCGTTGGGACATACCACACAGATACGCAGTATTTT. It specifies CSVGTYHTDTQYF.

This rearrangement joins TRBV4-1 to TRBJ2-1; the match to TRBD2 covers 13 bases. The germline V gene has CDR1 MGHRA and CDR2 YSYEKL. V was pared by 2 bases and J by 5 bases, with 3 bases of the junction left unmatched. The CDR3 length is 16 residues. CDR3 nucleotides: TGCGCCAGCAGCCAAACCGGGACTAGCGGGAACAATGAGCAGTTCTTC. Translated: CASSQTGTSGNNEQFF.

This clone was seen more than once but under ten times. The chain carries TRBV7-2 and TRBJ1-2; the D is unclear. Germline assignment: CDR1 SGHTA and CDR2 FQGNSA. The V end was cut by 1 base, the J end by 7 bases, with 7 bases between. The CDR3 is 12 residues long. CDR3 DNA sequence: TGTGCCAGCAGCTTAGGTACACGTGGCTACACCTTC. Its translation: CASSLGTRGYTF.

The gene calls are TRBV3-1 (or the pseudogene TRBV3-2) and TRBJ2-1; TRBD2 matches at 10 bases. CDR1 and CDR2 (germline): LGHDT, YNNKEL (reference sequence). Losses at the gene ends were 4 bases for V and 15 bases for J; bases not matched to a gene: 6. The CDR3 is made up of 12 amino acids. Written as DNA, the CDR3 is TGTGCCAGCAGCCCACCACTAGCGGGGCTGTTCTTC. Amino acid sequence: CASSPPLAGLFF.

The rearrangement links TRBV9 to TRBJ1-2, with D possibly TRBD1 on 6 matching bases. This CDR3 is built from 15 residues. Between the trimmed V and J ends, which lost 0 bases and 3 bases, there was a span of 12 bases. Germline CDR1 and CDR2: SGDLS and YYNGEE. The CDR3 sequence is CASSVAPTGYYGYTF. The CDR3 DNA reads as TGTGCCAGCAGCGTAGCCCCCACAGGGTACTATGGCTACACCTTC.